The 8 T cell receptor beta chains below come from one sample, sequenced in a study of cytomegalovirus exposure and HLA in healthy donors. Method: immunoSEQ multiplex PCR; TCRdb's copy keeps in-frame clones and lacks some. The sample yields more than 55,000 clones, roughly 94% seen once. The sequenced material came from PBMCs. These receptors were obtained from a woman between 18 and 29 years old in good health and CMV-seronegative.

V and J are TRBV14 and TRBJ1-2; D is unresolved. Trimming removed 4 bases at V and 4 bases at J, with 10 bases between. Germline lookup yields CDR1 SGHDN and CDR2 FVKESK. The CDR3 has 13 residues. CDR3 residues: CASSPGMLYGYTF. The CDR3 DNA follows: TGTGCCAGCAGCCCCGGGATGCTCTATGGCTACACCTTC.

The chain joins TRBV30 to TRBJ2-5, with D possibly matching TRBD1 (5 bases). The CDR3 spans 13 residues. V lost 0 bases and J lost 12, with 17 bases in between. CDR1 and CDR2 (germline): GTSNPN, SVGIG (reference sequence). The CDR3 region is CAWSVFQALGEYF. DNA of the CDR3: TGTGCCTGGAGTGTATTCCAGGCCCTAGGGGAGTACTTC. Complete variable domain (other parts from reference TRBV30 and TRBJ2-5): SQTIHQWPATLVQPVGSPLSLECTVEGTSNPNLYWYRQAAGRGLQLLFYSVGIGQISSEVPQNLSASRPQDRQFILSSKKLLLSDSGFYLCAWSVFQALGEYFGPGTRLLVL.

The chain couples TRBV30 to TRBJ1-5; D is ambiguous. Deletions cut 5 bases from V and 1 base from J, with 6 bases between. CDR1 is GTSNPN, CDR2 SVGIG, per germline (reference sequence). CDR3 size: 12 residues. Here the CDR3 reads CAWSMSNQPQHF. Here the CDR3 DNA reads TGTGCCTGGTCCATGAGCAATCAGCCCCAGCATTTT.

The genes are TRBV6-5 and TRBJ1-6; 7 bases are a match to TRBD1. The CDR3 consists of 14 residues. Looked up from germline, CDR1 is MNHEY and CDR2 is SVGAGI. Losses at the gene ends were 6 bases for V and 7 bases for J; bases not matched to a gene: 6. The CDR3 loop is CASSTTGINSPLHF. In nucleotides, the CDR3 is TGTGCCAGCAGCACGACAGGGATCAATTCACCCCTCCACTTT.

The chain is built from TRBV9 and TRBJ1-6; possible D gene TRBD1, 5 bases. V was clipped by 3 bases and J by 3 bases, with 13 bases between them. The germline CDR1 and CDR2 sequences are SGDLS and YYNGEE. CDR3 length: 16 residues. CDR3 amino acids: CASSAAGGDYNSPLHF. The DNA of the CDR3 is TGTGCCAGCAGCGCCGCTGGGGGGGACTATAATTCACCCCTCCACTTT.

The chain combines TRBV28 with TRBJ1-1; 11 bases align to TRBD1. J gave up 4 bases and V 3 bases, and 4 bases lay outside the gene matches. CDR3 size: 15 residues. Germline V gene lookup returns CDR1 MDHEN and CDR2 SYDVKM. This chain's CDR3 is CASSFGTGGITEAFF. In DNA form, the CDR3 reads TGTGCCAGCAGTTTCGGGACAGGGGGGATCACTGAAGCTTTCTTT.

The genes are TRBV4-2 and TRBJ2-2; 13 bases are a match to TRBD2. V lost 2 bases, J lost 2 bases, and 5 bases stayed unmatched. Germline CDR1 and CDR2: LGHNA and YNFKEQ. The CDR3 is 18 amino acids. CDR3 region: CASSQTSGGEFNTGELFF. DNA of the CDR3: TGTGCCAGCAGCCAAACTAGCGGGGGGGAGTTTAACACCGGGGAGCTGTTTTTT.

This chain joins TRBV7-2 and TRBJ1-1; perhaps TRBD1 as D (5 bases). Looked up from germline, CDR1 is SGHTA and CDR2 is FQGNSA. The V gene lost 3 bases and the J gene lost 2 bases, with 19 bases spanning the gap. The CDR3 is 17 residues long. CDR3 in amino acids: CASSFPLGGGGNTEAFF. In DNA form, the CDR3 reads TGTGCCAGCAGCTTCCCCCTTGGGGGAGGCGGTAACACTGAAGCTTTCTTT.